This T cell receptor (beta chain) was identified during a study of vaccination and CD4 T cells after COVID-19. Sequence data for DNA of cultured CD4+ T cells were generated by the Oncomine TCR Beta short-read assay. In TCRdb, the PCR reads were re-called with MiXCR into one record per CDR3 protein. The sample lists around 13,000 distinct CDR3 sequences, under 55% occurring once. Note on this clonotype: Its antigen remains unidentified.

Treatment described: approximately 9-day PBMC culture with coronavirus spike peptide pools or control peptides (ViraFEST assay). First, ViraFEST expanded antigen-specific T cells with peptide pools, and next it sequenced the TCRs. Investigators isolated CD4+ T cells by negative selection after roughly 9 days of culture. V was pared by 2 bases and J by 7 bases, with 1 base of the junction left unmatched. The germline gives CDR1 MNHNS, CDR2 SASEGT. The CDR3 covers 13 residues. This clonotype was sampled from a human donor who had recovered from COVID-19. Sequencing was carried out using CD4+ T cells from blood, cultured in vitro. The chain uses TRBV6-1 and TRBJ1-2; 10 bases agree with TRBD1. In DNA, the CDR3 is TGTGCCAGCAGTGAATGGGACAGGGGTGGCTACACCTTC. Residues: CASSEWDRGGYTF.